The 28 T cell receptor beta chains below all came from one sample that was sequenced in a study of blood T cell repertoires in COVID-19. Produced via immunoSEQ multiplex PCR; TCRdb's table is partial and in-frame only. The data show around 260,000 clones, approximately 90% seen once. The sequenced sample consisted of peripheral blood. These receptors were obtained from a woman between 25 and 40 years old with COVID-19, enrolled during active disease.

V is TRBV29-1 and J is TRBJ1-3; TRBD1 matches 8 bases. This CDR3 region has 14 residues. V was clipped by 5 bases and J by 1 base; unmatched bases: 4. Germline CDR1 and CDR2: SQVTM and ANQGSEA. The CDR3 DNA reads as TGCAGCGTTAGTGGGACAGGATCTGGAAACACCATATATTTT. It translates to CSVSGTGSGNTIYF. Using reference TRBV29-1 and TRBJ1-3 for the parts outside the CDR3, the full variable domain is SAVISQKPSRDICQRGTSLTIQCQVDSQVTMMFWYRQQPGQSLTLIATANQGSEATYESGFVIDKFPISRPNLTFSTLTVSNMSPEDSSIYLCSVSGTGSGNTIYFGEGSWLTVV.

This clone was seen only once. This sequence joins TRBV19 and TRBJ2-6; 8 nucleotides agree with TRBD1. Germline V gene data show CDR1 as LNHDA and CDR2 as SQIVND (reference sequence). After removal of 9 bases from V and 9 bases from J, the junction contained 16 bases not matched to a gene. The CDR3 spans 16 residues. This CDR3 reads CASHRVETGAVNVLTF. The DNA for the CDR3 is TGTGCCAGCCATAGAGTTGAGACAGGGGCTGTCAACGTCCTGACTTTC.

The chain couples TRBV6-5 to TRBJ2-5, with D unclear. The germline V gene encodes CDR1 MNHEY and CDR2 SVGAGI. The CDR3 has 15 residues. Trimming removed 6 bases at V and 1 base at J, with 15 bases between. In DNA form, the CDR3 reads TGTGCCAGCAGCCCCGTTTTTAGCCTCCAAGAGACCCAGTACTTC. It is translated as CASSPVFSLQETQYF.

V usage is TRBV30 and J usage is TRBJ1-2, with D possibly TRBD1 on 5 matching bases. The CDR3 is made up of 13 amino acids. Germline values: CDR1 GTSNPN, CDR2 SVGIG (reference sequence). Trimming shortened V by 2 bases and J by 7 bases, and 14 bases separated the two germline ends. CDR3 loop: CAWSSLGGIGYTF. CDR3 coding DNA: TGTGCCTGGAGTTCTTTGGGGGGGATTGGCTACACCTTC.

This chain uses TRBV11-1 with TRBJ2-3; 10 bases are shared with TRBD2. Germline-derived CDR1 and CDR2 are SGHAT and FQDESV (reference sequence). Trimming cost V 4 bases and J 2 bases; bases outside gene matches: 3. CDR3 size: 15 residues. The CDR3 DNA reads as TGTGCCAGCAGCTCGACTAGCGGGTACACAGATACGCAGTATTTT. Protein product: CASSSTSGYTDTQYF.

The chain uses TRBV3-1 (or the pseudogene TRBV3-2) and TRBJ1-2; 7 nucleotides align to TRBD1. Germline CDR1 and CDR2: LGHDT and YNNKEL (reference sequence). The CDR3 extends over 15 amino acids. V lost 1 base to trimming and J lost 4 bases; unmatched junction nucleotides: 6. CDR3 loop: CASSQGGQGVYGYTF. In nucleotides, the CDR3 is TGTGCCAGCAGCCAAGGAGGGCAGGGGGTCTATGGCTACACCTTC.

In nucleotides, the CDR3 is TGTGCCTGGGCCCCCCGGACAGGGACTGGAAACACCATATATTTT. The encoded protein is CAWAPRTGTGNTIYF. The chain joins TRBV30 to TRBJ1-3, with TRBD1 identical over 8 bases. V shed 5 bases, J shed 2 bases, and the junction held 8 bases outside the gene matches. This CDR3 has 15 residues. CDR1 is GTSNPN and CDR2 is SVGIG in the germline V gene (reference sequence).

The chain uses TRBV7-8 and TRBJ2-7; TRBD2 matches 9 bases. Losses at the gene ends were 5 bases for V and 1 base for J; bases not matched to a gene: 12. Per germline, CDR1 SGHVS and CDR2 FQNEAQ. CDR3 size: 17 residues. CDR3 sequence reads: CASSLRVRSGGSYEQYF. CDR3 coding DNA: TGTGCCAGCAGCCTGAGGGTTAGGAGCGGGGGGTCCTACGAGCAGTACTTC.

The chain uses TRBV10-2 and TRBJ2-6; D may be TRBD2 (5 bases). Germline V gene data show CDR1 as WSHSY and CDR2 as SAAADI. Trimming took 3 bases from V and 2 from J, leaving 8 bases between them. The CDR3 length is 15 residues. CDR3 residues: CASSDGETGANVLTF. The CDR3, as DNA: TGCGCCAGCAGTGACGGGGAAACTGGGGCCAACGTCCTGACTTTC.

The gene calls are TRBV15 and TRBJ2-1; D is possibly TRBD2 (6 bases). The V end was cut by 1 base, the J end by 6 bases, with 16 bases between. Germline assignment: CDR1 LNHNV and CDR2 YYDKDF (reference sequence). The CDR3 sequence is 16 residues long. The CDR3 is CATSRAPGAASNEQFF. CDR3 bases: TGTGCCACCAGCAGAGCCCCGGGAGCGGCATCCAATGAGCAGTTCTTC.

This clone showed up just a few times. The rearrangement links TRBV15 to TRBJ2-7, with a possible D match to TRBD2 (6 bases). Germline assignment: CDR1 LNHNV and CDR2 YYDKDF (reference sequence). The CDR3 has 16 residues. V was shortened by 8 bases and J by 3 bases, with 23 bases between the two germline ends. The CDR3 sequence is CATANGGRGVGYEQYF. DNA for the CDR3: TGTGCCACCGCCAACGGGGGACGCGGGGTGGGCTACGAGCAGTACTTC.

The rearrangement links TRBV6-5 to TRBJ2-1, with TRBD2 matching 9 bases. The CDR3 runs 12 residues. Germline assignment: CDR1 MNHEY and CDR2 SVGAGI. V was clipped by 11 bases and J by 15 bases; unmatched bases: 14. Here the CDR3 DNA reads TGTGCCGTAACTAGCGGGTCGAGGACTTTGTTCTTC. Its translation: CAVTSGSRTLFF.

The chain employs TRBV25-1 and TRBJ2-2; a weak D match, TRBD1 (6 bases). Germline V CDR1 and CDR2: MGHDK, SYGVNS. The CDR3 spans 16 residues. Trimming pared 2 bases from V and 4 bases from J, leaving 14 bases between. CDR3 in DNA: TGTGCCAGCAGTGAAGGATGGGGGCGCGGCACCGGGGAGCTGTTTTTT. It is translated as CASSEGWGRGTGELFF.

This clone was seen only a few times. The rearrangement uses TRBV27 and TRBJ2-1, with 12 positions matching TRBD2. Trimming cost V 6 bases and J 2 bases; bases outside gene matches: 5. There are 16 residues in the CDR3. Germline CDR1 reads MNHEY; CDR2 reads SMNVEV (reference sequence). CDR3 DNA: TGTGCCAGCAGGTCCCTAGCGGGAGGGGCCTACAATGAGCAGTTCTTC. Its translation: CASRSLAGGAYNEQFF.

The chain carries TRBV7-2 and TRBJ2-3; the match to TRBD1 covers 8 bases. In germline, CDR1 is SGHTA, CDR2 FQGNSA. CDR3 length equals 16 residues. V lost 1 base to trimming and J lost 6 bases; unmatched junction nucleotides: 9. The CDR3 loop is CASSLGGQGLLDTQYF. CDR3 nucleotides: TGTGCCAGCAGCTTAGGAGGACAGGGCCTTCTCGATACGCAGTATTTT.

The chain joins TRBV4-2 to TRBJ2-7; 8 positions match TRBD2. V trimming: 5 bases; J trimming: 6 bases; junction bases outside the gene matches: 9. The CDR3 has 14 residues. Looked up from germline, CDR1 is LGHNA and CDR2 is YNFKEQ. The DNA for the CDR3 is TGTGCCAGCAGCTCCAACTTACTAGCGGTCGAGCAGTACTTC. Residues: CASSSNLLAVEQYF.

This chain connects TRBV7-9 to TRBJ1-2; D gene unclear. This CDR3 spans 14 amino acids. Germline V gives CDR1 SEHNR, CDR2 FQNEAQ (reference sequence). Trimming took 4 bases from V and 1 from J, leaving 10 bases between them. The CDR3 loop reads CASSSQTLNYGYTF. For the CDR3, the DNA is TGTGCCAGCAGCTCCCAGACACTTAACTATGGCTACACCTTC.

With regard to this clone: Other DNA sequences from this sample encode an identical CDR3 as well. The gene calls are TRBV29-1 and TRBJ1-1; 8 nucleotides line up with TRBD1. Germline values: CDR1 SQVTM, CDR2 ANQGSEA. Trimming took 4 bases from V and 1 from J; bases not matched to a gene: 2. This CDR3 is 13 amino acids long. The CDR3 region is CSVATGGNTEAFF. The CDR3, as DNA: TGCAGCGTTGCAACAGGGGGGAACACTGAAGCTTTCTTT.

The chain employs TRBV7-8 and TRBJ2-7, with 9 bases aligning to TRBD1. V was clipped by 5 bases and J by 4 bases; unmatched bases: 9. The CDR3 is made up of 15 amino acids. In germline, CDR1 is SGHVS, CDR2 FQNEAQ. The CDR3 loop is CASSHPGTGRYEQYF. The CDR3 DNA reads TGTGCCAGCAGCCACCCCGGGACAGGGAGGTACGAGCAGTACTTC.

V gene TRBV7-2 combines with J gene TRBJ1-5; 9 bases are shared with TRBD1. J lost 6 bases, V lost 5 bases, and 8 bases had no gene match. The CDR3 consists of 15 residues. CDR1 SGHTA and CDR2 FQGNSA come from the germline V gene. The DNA for the CDR3 is TGTGCCAGCAGCACCCCCGGGACAGGGAGTCAGCCCCAGCATTTT. It codes for CASSTPGTGSQPQHF.

V is TRBV13 and J is TRBJ1-1; TRBD1 matches 9 bases. With V trimmed by 3 bases and J by 2 bases, 4 bases remained unmatched. CDR1 and CDR2 from the germline V gene are PRHDT and FYEKMQ (reference sequence). This CDR3 region has 15 residues. Here the CDR3 DNA reads TGTGCCAGCAGCTTCTGGGACAGGGACAACACTGAAGCTTTCTTT. Its protein is CASSFWDRDNTEAFF.

The genes are TRBV19 and TRBJ2-5, with 7 positions matching TRBD2. Germline V gene data show CDR1 as LNHDA and CDR2 as SQIVND (reference sequence). The CDR3 is 16 residues long. With V trimmed by 0 bases and J by 5 bases, 9 bases remained unmatched. Here the CDR3 DNA reads TGTGCCAGTAGTATAGATGCCAGCGGGAAGGGTGAGACCCAGTACTTC. It specifies CASSIDASGKGETQYF.

This clone appeared once. This sequence joins TRBV6-4 and TRBJ2-6; tentative D call: TRBD1 (6 bases). V was pared by 2 bases and J by 1 base, with 6 bases between. This CDR3 comprises 15 residues. Germline values: CDR1 MRHNA, CDR2 SNTAGT. This CDR3 reads CASSDGTSGANVLTF. The DNA of the CDR3 is TGTGCCAGCAGTGACGGGACATCTGGGGCCAACGTCCTGACTTTC.

The chain couples TRBV19 to TRBJ1-1; 7 nucleotides line up with TRBD1. The V and J ends lost 1 base and 8 bases, in that order; junction bases with no gene match: 4. The CDR3 length is 13 residues. Germline V gene lookup returns CDR1 LNHDA and CDR2 SQIVND (reference sequence). The CDR3: CASSIVRDREAFF. The CDR3, as DNA: TGTGCCAGTAGTATAGTTCGGGACAGAGAAGCTTTCTTT.

This clone has ten or more counts. V is TRBV2 and J is TRBJ1-2; no reliable D call. Germline V gives CDR1 SNHLY, CDR2 FYNNEI. Trimming took 8 bases from V and 4 from J, leaving 11 bases between them. The CDR3 length is 12 residues. CDR3 residues: CASRSTSYGYTF. DNA for the CDR3: TGTGCCAGCCGATCTACCTCCTATGGCTACACCTTC.

This rearrangement joins TRBV3-1 (or the pseudogene TRBV3-2) to TRBJ2-1; D remains ambiguous. Germline V CDR1 and CDR2: LGHDT, YNNKEL (reference sequence). This CDR3 spans 13 amino acids. The germline V and J ends were trimmed by 0 bases and 8 bases, with 8 bases remaining between them. CDR3 residues: CASSQDLRYEQFF. CDR3 DNA: TGTGCCAGCAGCCAAGATTTACGGTATGAGCAGTTCTTC.

V usage is TRBV28 and J usage is TRBJ2-5, with D maybe TRBD1 (5 bases). V was cut by 3 bases and J by 5 bases, with 10 bases left in between. The germline gives CDR1 MDHEN, CDR2 SYDVKM. The CDR3 spans 13 residues. The CDR3 here is CASSFIRAETQYF. The CDR3 region has the DNA TGTGCCAGCAGTTTTATCAGGGCGGAGACCCAGTACTTC.

This chain links TRBV11-2 with TRBJ2-7; TRBD2 aligns across 12 bases. The CDR3 consists of 18 residues. J gave up 0 bases and V 5 bases, and 11 bases lay outside the gene matches. Germline V lookup: CDR1 SGHAT, CDR2 FQNNGV. DNA of the CDR3: TGTGCCAGCAGCCCGCTGACTAGCGGGAGACATAGCTCCTACGAGCAGTACTTC. Protein product: CASSPLTSGRHSSYEQYF.